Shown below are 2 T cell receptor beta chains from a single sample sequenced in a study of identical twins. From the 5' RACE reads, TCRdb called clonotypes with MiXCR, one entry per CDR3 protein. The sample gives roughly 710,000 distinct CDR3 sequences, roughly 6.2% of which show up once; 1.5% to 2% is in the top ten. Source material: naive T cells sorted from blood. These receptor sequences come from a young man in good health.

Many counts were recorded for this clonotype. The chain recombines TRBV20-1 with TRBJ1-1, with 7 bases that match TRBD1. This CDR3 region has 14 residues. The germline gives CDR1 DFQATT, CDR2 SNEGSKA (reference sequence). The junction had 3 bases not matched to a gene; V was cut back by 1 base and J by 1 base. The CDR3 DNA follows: TGCAGTGCTAGAGCCACAGGGGCGAACACTGAAGCTTTCTTT. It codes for CSARATGANTEAFF.

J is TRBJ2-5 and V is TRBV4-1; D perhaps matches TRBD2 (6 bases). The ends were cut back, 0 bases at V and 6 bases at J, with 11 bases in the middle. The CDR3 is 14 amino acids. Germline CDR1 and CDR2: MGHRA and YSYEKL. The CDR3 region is CASSQEGLAKTQYF. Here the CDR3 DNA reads TGCGCCAGCAGCCAAGAGGGACTGGCCAAGACCCAGTACTTC.